The TCR beta chain under discussion was sequenced for a study of OX40 agonist ivuxolimab in advanced cancers. In the study overall: Patients took ivuxolimab, an agonistic anti-OX40 (CD134) antibody. The study, taken as a whole, reports: Expanded peripheral T cell antigen specificity was not determined. Doses of 0.1 to 3.0 mg/kg were accompanied by clonal expansion of CD4+ and CD8+ blood T cells by week 6.

Patients were excluded for autoimmune disease history or systemic immunosuppression. The assay was immunoSEQ multiplex PCR, and TCRdb's table has in-frame clones only and misses some. This repertoire shows about 86,000 clones, about 93% found once; its top ten account for approximately 1.2%. With regard to this clone: The antigen remains unidentified.

This CDR3 has 14 residues. The V segment lost 0 bases and the J segment 8 bases; nucleotides outside the gene matches: 9. The germline V gene encodes CDR1 GTSNPN and CDR2 SVGIG (reference sequence). This sequence joins TRBV30 and TRBJ1-2; 7 bases agree with TRBD1. Sequenced material: CD4+ or CD8+ T cells sorted from blood, taken in a trial of the OX40 agonist ivuxolimab. The receptor was isolated from an adult with an advanced solid tumor such as melanoma, head and neck, liver or kidney cancer. This CDR3 is CAWSVMRQGSGYTF. The DNA of the CDR3 is TGTGCCTGGAGTGTAATGAGACAGGGCTCCGGCTACACCTTC.